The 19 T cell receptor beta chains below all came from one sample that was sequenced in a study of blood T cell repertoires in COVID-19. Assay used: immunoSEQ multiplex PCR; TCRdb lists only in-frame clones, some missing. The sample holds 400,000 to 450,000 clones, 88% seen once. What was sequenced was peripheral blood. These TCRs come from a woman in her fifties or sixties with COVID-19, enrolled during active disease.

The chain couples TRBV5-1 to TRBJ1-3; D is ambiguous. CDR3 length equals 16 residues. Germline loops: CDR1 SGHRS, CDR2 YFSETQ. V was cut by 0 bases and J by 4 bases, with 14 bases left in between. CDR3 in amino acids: CASSLGGSQKGNTIYF. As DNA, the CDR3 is TGCGCCAGCAGCTTGGGAGGGTCCCAAAAAGGAAACACCATATATTTT.

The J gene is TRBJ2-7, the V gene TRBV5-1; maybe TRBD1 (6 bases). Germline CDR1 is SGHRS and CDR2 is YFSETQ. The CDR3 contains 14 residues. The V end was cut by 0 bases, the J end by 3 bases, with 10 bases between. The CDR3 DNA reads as TGCGCCAGCAGCTTGGTGGGGGCGTTCTACGAGCAGTACTTC. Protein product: CASSLVGAFYEQYF.

The CDR3 sequence is CASSPRQYGYTF. The CDR3 DNA reads TGTGCCAGCAGCCCTCGACAGTATGGCTACACCTTC. This rearrangement joins TRBV7-2 to TRBJ1-2, with a tentative D call TRBD1 (5 bases). Trimming cost V 5 bases and J 5 bases, with 9 bases left between them. This CDR3 spans 12 amino acids. Germline V gives CDR1 SGHTA, CDR2 FQGNSA.

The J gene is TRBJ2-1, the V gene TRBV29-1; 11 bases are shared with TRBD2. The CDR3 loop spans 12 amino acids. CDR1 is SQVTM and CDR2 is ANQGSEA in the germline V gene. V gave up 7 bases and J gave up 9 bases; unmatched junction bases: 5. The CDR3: CSARLAGIEQFF. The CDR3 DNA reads TGCAGCGCACGACTAGCGGGGATTGAGCAGTTCTTC.

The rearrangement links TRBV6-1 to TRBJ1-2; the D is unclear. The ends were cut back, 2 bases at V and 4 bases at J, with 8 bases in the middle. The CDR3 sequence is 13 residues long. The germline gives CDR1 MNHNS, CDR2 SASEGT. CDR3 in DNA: TGTGCCAGCAGTGAAAAACAGTTCTATGGCTACACCTTC. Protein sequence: CASSEKQFYGYTF.

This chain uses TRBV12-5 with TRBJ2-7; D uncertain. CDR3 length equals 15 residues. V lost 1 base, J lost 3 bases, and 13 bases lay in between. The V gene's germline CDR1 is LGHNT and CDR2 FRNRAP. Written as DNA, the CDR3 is TGTGCTAGTGGTTTGGGTTACAGTCCAGGCTACGAGCAGTACTTC. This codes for CASGLGYSPGYEQYF.

CDR3 sequence (DNA): TGTGCCAGCAGCTTTGGAGGGGGCCCTACCCGCGAGCAGTACTTC. Protein: CASSFGGGPTREQYF. The rearrangement uses TRBV5-6 and TRBJ2-7, with a possible D match to TRBD1 (7 bases). CDR3 length: 15 residues. Trimming removed 2 bases from V and 6 bases from J, with 18 bases in between. Germline V gene data show CDR1 as SGHDT and CDR2 as YYEEEE.

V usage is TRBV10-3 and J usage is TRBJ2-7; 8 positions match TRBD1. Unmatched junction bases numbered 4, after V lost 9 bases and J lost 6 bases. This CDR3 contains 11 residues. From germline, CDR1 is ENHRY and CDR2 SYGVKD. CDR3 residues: CAIDRGGEQYF. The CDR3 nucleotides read TGTGCCATAGACAGGGGCGGCGAGCAGTACTTC.

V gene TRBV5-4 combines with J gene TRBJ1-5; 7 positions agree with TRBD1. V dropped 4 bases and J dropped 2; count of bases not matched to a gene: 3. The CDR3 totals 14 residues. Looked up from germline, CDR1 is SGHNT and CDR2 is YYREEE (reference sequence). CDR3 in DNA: TGTGCCAGCAGCCGGGGGACAGGCAATCAGCCCCAGCATTTT. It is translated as CASSRGTGNQPQHF.

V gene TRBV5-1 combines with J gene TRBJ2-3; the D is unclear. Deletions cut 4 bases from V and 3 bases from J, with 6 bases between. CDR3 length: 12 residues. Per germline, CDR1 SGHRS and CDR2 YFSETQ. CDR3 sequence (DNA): TGCGCCAGCAGCCTCGTTACAGATACGCAGTATTTT. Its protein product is CASSLVTDTQYF.

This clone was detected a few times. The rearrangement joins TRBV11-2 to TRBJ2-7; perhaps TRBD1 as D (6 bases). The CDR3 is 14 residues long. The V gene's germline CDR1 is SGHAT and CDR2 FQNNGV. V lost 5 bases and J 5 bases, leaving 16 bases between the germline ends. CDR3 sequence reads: CASSPLQGSHEQYF. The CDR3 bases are TGTGCCAGCAGCCCGTTACAGGGTTCACACGAGCAGTACTTC.

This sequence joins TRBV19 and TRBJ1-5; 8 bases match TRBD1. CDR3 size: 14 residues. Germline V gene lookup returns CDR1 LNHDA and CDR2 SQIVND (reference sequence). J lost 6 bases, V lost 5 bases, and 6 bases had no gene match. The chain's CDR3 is CASSATGGGQPQHF. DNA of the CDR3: TGTGCCAGTAGTGCCACAGGGGGGGGTCAGCCCCAGCATTTT.

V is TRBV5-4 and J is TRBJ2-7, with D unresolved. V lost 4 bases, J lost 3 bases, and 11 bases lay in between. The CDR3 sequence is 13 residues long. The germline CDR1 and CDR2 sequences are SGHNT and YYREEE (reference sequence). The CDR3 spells CASSPAGNYEQYF. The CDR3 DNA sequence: TGTGCCAGCAGCCCGGCAGGCAACTACGAGCAGTACTTC.

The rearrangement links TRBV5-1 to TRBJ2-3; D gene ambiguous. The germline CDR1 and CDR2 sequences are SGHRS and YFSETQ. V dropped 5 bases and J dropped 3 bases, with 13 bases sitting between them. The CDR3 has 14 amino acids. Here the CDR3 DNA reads TGCGCCAGCAGGCCTACCCCGGGTACAGATACGCAGTATTTT. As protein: CASRPTPGTDTQYF.

CDR3 in amino acids: CSASRGIEAFF. The DNA for the CDR3 is TGCAGTGCTAGTAGGGGGATTGAAGCTTTCTTT. This sequence joins TRBV20-1 and TRBJ1-1, with a possible D match to TRBD1 (6 bases). The CDR3 consists of 11 residues. The germline CDR1 and CDR2 sequences are DFQATT and SNEGSKA (reference sequence). V lost 3 bases, J lost 7 bases, and 9 bases lay in between.

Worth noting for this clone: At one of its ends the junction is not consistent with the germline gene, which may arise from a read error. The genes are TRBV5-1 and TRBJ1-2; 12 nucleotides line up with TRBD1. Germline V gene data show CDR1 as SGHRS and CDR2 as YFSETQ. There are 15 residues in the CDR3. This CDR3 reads CARSLGGQGATGYTF. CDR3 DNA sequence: TGCGCCCGCAGCTTGGGGGGACAGGGGGCAACCGGCTACACCTTC.

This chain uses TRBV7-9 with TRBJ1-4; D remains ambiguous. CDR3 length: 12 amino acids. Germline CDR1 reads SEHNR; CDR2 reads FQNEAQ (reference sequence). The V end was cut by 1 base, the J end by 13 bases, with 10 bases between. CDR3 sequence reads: CASSLEPGILFF. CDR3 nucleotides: TGTGCCAGCAGCTTAGAACCCGGGATACTGTTTTTT. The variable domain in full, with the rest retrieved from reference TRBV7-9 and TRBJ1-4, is DTGVSQNPRHKITKRGQNVTFRCDPISEHNRLYWYRQTLGQGPEFLTYFQNEAQLEKSRLLSDRFSAERPKGSFSTLEIQRTEQGDSAMYLCASSLEPGILFFGSGTQLSVL.

The CDR3 sequence: CASSPPDRYNEQFF. The CDR3 DNA follows: TGTGCCAGCAGTCCACCGGACAGGTACAATGAGCAGTTCTTC. The chain carries TRBV6-5 and TRBJ2-1; TRBD1 matches at 7 bases. The CDR3 loop spans 14 amino acids. CDR1 is MNHEY and CDR2 is SVGAGI in the germline V gene. V was clipped by 5 bases and J by 4 bases; unmatched bases: 5.

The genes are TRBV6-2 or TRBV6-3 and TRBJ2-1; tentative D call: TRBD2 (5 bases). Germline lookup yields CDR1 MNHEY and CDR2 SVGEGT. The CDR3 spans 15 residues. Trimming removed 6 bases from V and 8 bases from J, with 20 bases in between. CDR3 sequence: CASSRAIGSQDEQFF. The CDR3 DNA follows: TGTGCCAGCAGCCGCGCCATAGGGAGCCAGGATGAGCAGTTCTTC.